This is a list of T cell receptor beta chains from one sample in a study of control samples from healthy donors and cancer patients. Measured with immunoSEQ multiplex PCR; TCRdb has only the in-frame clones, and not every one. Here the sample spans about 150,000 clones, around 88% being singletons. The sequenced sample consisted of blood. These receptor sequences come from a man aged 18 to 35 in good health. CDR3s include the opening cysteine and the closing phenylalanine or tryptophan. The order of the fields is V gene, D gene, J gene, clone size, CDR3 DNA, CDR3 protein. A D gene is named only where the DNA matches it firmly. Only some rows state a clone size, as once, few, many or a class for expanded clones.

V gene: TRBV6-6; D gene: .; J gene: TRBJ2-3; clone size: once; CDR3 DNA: TGTGCCAGCAGTTACTGGGCGCAGGGGAGCACAGATACGCAGTATTTT; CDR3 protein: CASSYWAQGSTDTQYF
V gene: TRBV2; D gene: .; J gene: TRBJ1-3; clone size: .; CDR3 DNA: TGTGCCAGCTCGAGGAACTCTGGAAACACCATATATTTT; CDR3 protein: CASSRNSGNTIYF
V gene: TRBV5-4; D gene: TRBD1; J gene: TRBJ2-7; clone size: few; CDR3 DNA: TGTGCCAGCAGCCGTTCAGGACAGGCCTACGAGCAGTACTTC; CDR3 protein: CASSRSGQAYEQYF
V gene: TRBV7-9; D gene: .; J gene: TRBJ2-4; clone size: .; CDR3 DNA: TGTGCCAGCAGCGGAAAGGGGTCGGGGGTCAAAAACATTCAGTACTTC; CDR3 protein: CASSGKGSGVKNIQYF
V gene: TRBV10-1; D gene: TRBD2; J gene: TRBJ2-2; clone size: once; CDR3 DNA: TGCGCCAGCAGTGATCGACTAGCGGGGCTGGCGAACACCGGGGAGCTGTTTTTT; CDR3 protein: CASSDRLAGLANTGELFF
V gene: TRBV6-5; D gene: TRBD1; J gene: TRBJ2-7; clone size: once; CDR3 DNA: TGTGCCACCCGACAGGGGTTCAACGAGCAGTACTTC; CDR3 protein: CATRQGFNEQYF
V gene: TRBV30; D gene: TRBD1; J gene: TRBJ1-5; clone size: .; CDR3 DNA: TGTGCCTGGAGTTCGGACAGGTTGGGTCAGCCCCAGCATTTT; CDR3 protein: CAWSSDRLGQPQHF
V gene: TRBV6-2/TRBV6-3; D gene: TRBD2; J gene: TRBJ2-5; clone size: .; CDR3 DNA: TGTGCCAGCAGTTACCTAGCGGGGGAGACGGGGGTACGAGAGACCCAGTACTTC; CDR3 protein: CASSYLAGETGVRETQYF
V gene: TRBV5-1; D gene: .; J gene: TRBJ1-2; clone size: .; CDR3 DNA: TGCGCCAGCAGCTTGGAAGGGGCCCTTAACTATGGCTACACCTTC; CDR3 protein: CASSLEGALNYGYTF
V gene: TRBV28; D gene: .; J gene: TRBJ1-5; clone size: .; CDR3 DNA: TGTGCCAGCAGTTTTCGATCGGGGAGGGGTCAGCCCCAGCATTTT; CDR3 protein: CASSFRSGRGQPQHF
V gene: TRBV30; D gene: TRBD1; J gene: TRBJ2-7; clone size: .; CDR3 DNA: TGTGCCTCCGTCTCCTTGGCTACCACAGGGGCCCCCTACGAGCAGTACTTC; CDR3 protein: CASVSLATTGAPYEQYF
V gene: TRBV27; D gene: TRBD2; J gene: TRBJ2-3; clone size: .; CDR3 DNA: TGTGCCAGCAGTTTCCAAGCGGGGGGGCGGACAGATACGCAGTATTTT; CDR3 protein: CASSFQAGGRTDTQYF
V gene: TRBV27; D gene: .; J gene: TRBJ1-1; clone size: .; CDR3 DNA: TGTGCCAGCCAAGCGCAAGGGTACACTGAAGCTTTCTTT; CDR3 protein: CASQAQGYTEAFF
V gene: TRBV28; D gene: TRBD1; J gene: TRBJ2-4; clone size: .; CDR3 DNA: TGTGCCAGCAGCACACAGGGGGTCCAAAACATTCAGTACTTC; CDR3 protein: CASSTQGVQNIQYF
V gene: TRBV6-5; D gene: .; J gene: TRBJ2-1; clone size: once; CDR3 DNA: TGTGCCAGTCGCACTAGGCCCAATGAGCAGTTCTTC; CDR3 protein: CASRTRPNEQFF
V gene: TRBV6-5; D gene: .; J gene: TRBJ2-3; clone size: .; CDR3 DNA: TGTGCCAGCAGTTACGGTCCTGTTGCTAGCACAGATACGCAGTATTTT; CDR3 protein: CASSYGPVASTDTQYF
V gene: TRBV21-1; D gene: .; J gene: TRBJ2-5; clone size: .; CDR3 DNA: TGTGCCAGCAGCAACCACAGGGAAGAGACCCAGTACTTC; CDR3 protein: CASSNHREETQYF
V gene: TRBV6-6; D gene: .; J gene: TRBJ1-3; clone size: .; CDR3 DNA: TGTGCCAGCAGTTACACAGGAAACTCTGGAAACACCATATATTTT; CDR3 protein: CASSYTGNSGNTIYF
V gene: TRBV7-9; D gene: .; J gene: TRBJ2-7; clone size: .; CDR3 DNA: TGTGCCAGCAGCTTAGCCGGCTCCTACGAGCAGTACTTC; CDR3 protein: CASSLAGSYEQYF
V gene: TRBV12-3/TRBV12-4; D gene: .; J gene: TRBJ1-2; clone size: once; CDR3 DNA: TGTGCCAGCAATGGACGTAACTATGGCTACACCTTC; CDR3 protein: CASNGRNYGYTF
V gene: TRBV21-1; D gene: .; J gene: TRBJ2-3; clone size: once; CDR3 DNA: TGTGCCAGCAGCAACTGCCGGGGGGCCTCAGATACGCAGTATTTT; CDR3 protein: CASSNCRGASDTQYF
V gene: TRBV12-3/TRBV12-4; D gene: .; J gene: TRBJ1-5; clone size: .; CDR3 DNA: TGTGCCAGCAGTTTAAGGGTCAATCAGCCCCAGCATTTT; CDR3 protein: CASSLRVNQPQHF
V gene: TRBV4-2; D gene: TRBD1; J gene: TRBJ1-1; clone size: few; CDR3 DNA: TGTGCCAGCAGCCAAAGTACAGGGGAAGGGAACACTGAAGCTTTCTTT; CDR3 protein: CASSQSTGEGNTEAFF